This TCR beta chain was identified in a study of tissue T cells after allogeneic stem cell transplantation. Enrolled prospectively were adult allogeneic hematopoietic cell transplant recipients whose graft-versus-host disease was steroid-refractory. The germline gives CDR1 SGHTA, CDR2 FQGTGA. Trimming took 10 bases from V and 5 from J, leaving 17 bases between them. The CDR3 sequence is 13 residues long. The protocol was immunoSEQ multiplex PCR, while the TCRdb copy is restricted to in-frame clones and leaves out a portion. The sample carries some 3,400 clones, around 72% recorded once. The sample consisted of left colon tissue, taken at autopsy. The rearrangement links TRBV7-3 to TRBJ2-5; unclear D gene. This clonotype was sampled from an older male patient with steroid-refractory graft-versus-host disease after an allogeneic stem cell transplant. These T cells may partly come from the graft donor. The CDR3 DNA sequence: TGTGCCACCGGATTGTGGGCCGGGGAGACCCAGTACTTC. Its protein product is CATGLWAGETQYF.